This T cell receptor (beta chain) was sequenced during a study of blood T cells in healthy people across ages. This CDR3 contains 15 residues. Germline V gives CDR1 SEHNR, CDR2 FQNEAQ (reference sequence). Trimming cost V 4 bases and J 0 bases; bases outside gene matches: 1. This clonotype was counted at least ten times. The authors ran a second PCR of about 6 to 11 cycles using a sample-barcoded 5' primer and a J-beta primer mix. TCRdb reanalysed the 5' RACE reads using MiXCR and keeps one entry per CDR3 protein. Of fewer than 2,000,000 distinct CDR3 sequences listed, about 31% are singletons. This chain uses TRBV7-9 with TRBJ2-1; TRBD2 matches 9 bases. Sequencing input: blood. This clonotype was sampled from a woman aged 30 to 39 in good health. CDR3 in amino acids: CASSYSGSSYNEQFF. The CDR3 nucleotides read TGTGCCAGCAGCTATAGCGGGAGCTCCTACAATGAGCAGTTCTTC.